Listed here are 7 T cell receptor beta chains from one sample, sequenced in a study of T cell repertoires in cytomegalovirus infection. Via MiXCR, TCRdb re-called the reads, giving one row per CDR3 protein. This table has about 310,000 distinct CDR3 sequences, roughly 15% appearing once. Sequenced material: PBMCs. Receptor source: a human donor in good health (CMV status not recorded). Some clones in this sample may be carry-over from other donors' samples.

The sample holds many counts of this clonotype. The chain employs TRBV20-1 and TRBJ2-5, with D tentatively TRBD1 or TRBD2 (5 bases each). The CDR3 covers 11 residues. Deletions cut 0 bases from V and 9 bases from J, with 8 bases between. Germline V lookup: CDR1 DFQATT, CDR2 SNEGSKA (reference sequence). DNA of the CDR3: TGCAGTGCTAGAGACCGAGGGGCCCAGTACTTC. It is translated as CSARDRGAQYF.

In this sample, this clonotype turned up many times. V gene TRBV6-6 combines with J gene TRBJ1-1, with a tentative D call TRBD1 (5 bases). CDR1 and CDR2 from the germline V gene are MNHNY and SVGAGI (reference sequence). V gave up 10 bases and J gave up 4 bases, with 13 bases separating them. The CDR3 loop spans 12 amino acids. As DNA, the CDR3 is TGTGCCACCCACGGGACGGTCACTGAAGCTTTCTTT. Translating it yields CATHGTVTEAFF.

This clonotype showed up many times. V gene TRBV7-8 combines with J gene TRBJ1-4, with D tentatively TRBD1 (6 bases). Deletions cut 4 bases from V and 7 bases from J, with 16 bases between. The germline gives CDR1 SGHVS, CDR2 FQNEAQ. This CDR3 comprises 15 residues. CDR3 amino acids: CASSYSGGAGEKLFF. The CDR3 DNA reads TGTGCCAGCAGCTATAGTGGGGGGGCGGGTGAAAAACTGTTTTTT.

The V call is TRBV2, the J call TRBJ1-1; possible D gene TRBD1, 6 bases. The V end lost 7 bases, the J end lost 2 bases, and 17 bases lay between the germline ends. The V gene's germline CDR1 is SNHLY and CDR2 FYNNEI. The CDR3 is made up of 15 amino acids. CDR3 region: CASTDGGGGNTEAFF. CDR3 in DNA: TGTGCCAGCACAGATGGGGGGGGGGGCAACACTGAAGCTTTCTTT.

The CDR3 is CASSPDRVPDTDTQYF. The CDR3 DNA follows: TGTGCCAGCAGTCCTGACCGGGTACCGGACACAGATACGCAGTATTTT. The chain is built from TRBV28 and TRBJ2-3; no reliable D call. Trimming removed 5 bases at V and 2 bases at J, with 17 bases between. Germline V lookup: CDR1 MDHEN, CDR2 SYDVKM. The CDR3 is made up of 16 amino acids.

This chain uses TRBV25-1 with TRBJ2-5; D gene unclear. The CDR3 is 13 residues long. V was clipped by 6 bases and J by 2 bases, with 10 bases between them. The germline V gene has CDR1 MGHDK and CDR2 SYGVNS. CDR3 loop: CASRRHEQETQYF. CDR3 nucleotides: TGTGCCAGCAGAAGACACGAACAAGAGACCCAGTACTTC.

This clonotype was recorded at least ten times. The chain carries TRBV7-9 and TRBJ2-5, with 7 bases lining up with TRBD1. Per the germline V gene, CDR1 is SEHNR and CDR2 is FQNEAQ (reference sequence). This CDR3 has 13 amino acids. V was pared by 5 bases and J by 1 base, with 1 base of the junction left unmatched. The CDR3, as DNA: TGTGCCAGCAGCGGGACAGTCCAAGAGACCCAGTACTTC. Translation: CASSGTVQETQYF.